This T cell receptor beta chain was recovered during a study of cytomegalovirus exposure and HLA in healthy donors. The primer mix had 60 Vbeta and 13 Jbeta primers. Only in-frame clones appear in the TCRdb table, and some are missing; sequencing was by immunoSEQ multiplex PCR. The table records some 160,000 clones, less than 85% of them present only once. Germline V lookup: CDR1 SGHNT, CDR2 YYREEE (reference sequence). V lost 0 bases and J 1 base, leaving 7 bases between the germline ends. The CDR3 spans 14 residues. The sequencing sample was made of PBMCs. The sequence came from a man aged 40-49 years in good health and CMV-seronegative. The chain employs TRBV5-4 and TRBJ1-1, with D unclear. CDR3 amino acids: CASSLVRENTEAFF. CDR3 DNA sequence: TGTGCCAGCAGCTTGGTTAGAGAGAACACTGAAGCTTTCTTT.